This T cell receptor (beta chain) comes out of a study of blood T cell repertoires in COVID-19. Overall study: The United States, Italy and Spain were the sources of the acute and convalescent COVID-19 samples. T cells, B-cell-depleted T cells, or PBMCs supplied cDNA or gDNA.

A Seattle source enrolled patients during active infection and followed them longitudinally. As originally analysed: Estimation of nucleated cell counts was performed using reference gene primer amplification. Generated by immunoSEQ multiplex PCR, the TCRdb table keeps only in-frame clones and is missing some. That table supplies the V and J calls and clone size; D and trimming were determined from the DNA. The sample contains 90,000 to 100,000 clones, roughly nine tenths of which appear only once. Sequencing was carried out using peripheral blood. The receptor comes from a woman in her sixties with COVID-19, enrolled during active disease.

The CDR3 DNA follows: TGTGCCAGCAGCCACCCTCCAGGGGGACCCGGGGAGCTGTTTTTT. Its translation: CASSHPPGGPGELFF. The rearrangement uses TRBV9 and TRBJ2-2; 7 bases are a match to TRBD1. V lost 4 bases to trimming and J lost 6 bases; unmatched junction nucleotides: 9. Germline lookup yields CDR1 SGDLS and CDR2 YYNGEE. The CDR3 spans 15 residues.